These T cell receptor beta chains were read from a single sample in a study of blood T cell repertoires in COVID-19. Clones were sequenced by immunoSEQ multiplex PCR, and TCRdb holds only the in-frame ones, with some missing. Of about 120,000 clones listed, around 86% are singletons. Sequencing input: peripheral blood. The receptor source for this set is a man in his sixties with acute or convalescent COVID-19. Both conserved end residues are part of each CDR3. The D gene is left open where the match is weak. Expanded clones are given a class, and other clones once, few, many or no size at all.

d_gene,j_gene,v_gene,abundance,CDR3nt,CDR3aa
TRBD1,TRBJ1-5,TRBV19,NA,TGTGCCACGGGAAAGGGGGCTTTAGGAAATCAGCCCCAGCATTTT,CATGKGALGNQPQHF
TRBD1,TRBJ1-6,TRBV12-3/TRBV12-4,NA,TGTGCCAGCAGTCCAGGGGGTAATTCACCCCTCCACTTT,CASSPGGNSPLHF
TRBD2,TRBJ2-7,TRBV6-5,NA,TGTGCCAGCAAAGAGGGACTAGCGGATTACGAGCAGTACTTC,CASKEGLADYEQYF
NA,TRBJ2-2,TRBV5-6,NA,TGTGCCAGCAGCATACAGGGAACCGGGGAGCTGTTTTTT,CASSIQGTGELFF
NA,TRBJ1-1,TRBV2,few,TGTGCCAGCAGTGAAGTTTTTGGAGCGAACACTGAAGCTTTCTTT,CASSEVFGANTEAFF
TRBD2,TRBJ2-1,TRBV3-1/TRBV3-2,NA,TGTGCCAGCGGCATAAGCGGGAGGGCCCTTTCCTACAATGAGCAGTTCTTC,CASGISGRALSYNEQFF
NA,TRBJ2-2,TRBV11-2,NA,TGTGCCAGCAGTTCCGAGGGGAACACCGGGGAGCTGTTTTTT,CASSSEGNTGELFF
NA,TRBJ1-2,TRBV27,few,TGTGCCAGCAGACCGCCAGGGGACCTCTATGGCTACACCTTC,CASRPPGDLYGYTF
TRBD1,TRBJ2-1,TRBV7-7,NA,TGTGCTAGCAGCTACTCCCGGGACAGCAATGAGCAGTTCTTC,CASSYSRDSNEQFF
NA,TRBJ1-6,TRBV11-2,NA,TGTGCCAGCAGCCCCCACAACGCCTATAATTCACCCCTCCACTTT,CASSPHNAYNSPLHF
TRBD1,TRBJ1-3,TRBV7-3,NA,TGTGCCAGCAGCTTAACGGGACAGGGGGCTGGAAACACCATATATTTT,CASSLTGQGAGNTIYF
TRBD2,TRBJ2-1,TRBV20-1,NA,TGCAGTGCTAGTACGGGAGGCCCGAATGAGCAGTTCTTC,CSASTGGPNEQFF
NA,TRBJ1-2,TRBV28,many,TGTGCCAGCAGGCAGAGGGCTACCTATGGCTACACCTTC,CASRQRATYGYTF
TRBD1,TRBJ2-1,TRBV27,NA,TGTGCCAGCAGTACCGGACAGGGGGCGCATCTCGAGCAGTTCTTC,CASSTGQGAHLEQFF
NA,TRBJ1-1,TRBV10-1,once,TGCGCCAGCAGTGAAGAGCCGAACACTGAAGCTTTCTTT,CASSEEPNTEAFF
NA,TRBJ2-7,TRBV11-2,NA,TGTGCCAGCAGCTTAGGGGGAGAACTCGAGCAGTACTTC,CASSLGGELEQYF
NA,TRBJ2-5,TRBV28,NA,TGTGCCAGCGGGAGGGGGGGCGCATTTGACGAGACCCAGTACTTC,CASGRGGAFDETQYF
NA,TRBJ1-5,TRBV28,NA,TGTGCCAGCAGTCAAGCCGGGGAGGTGCCACCTAATCAGCCCCAGCATTTT,CASSQAGEVPPNQPQHF
TRBD1,TRBJ2-7,TRBV9,NA,TGTGCCAGCAGCGTAGGGACAGGGGGCAACTACGAGCAGTACTTC,CASSVGTGGNYEQYF
NA,TRBJ1-3,TRBV15,NA,TGTGCCACCAGCAGAGACCGATCGGCCATATATTTT,CATSRDRSAIYF
NA,TRBJ2-2,TRBV3-1/TRBV3-2,NA,TGTGCCAGCAGCCAATCAACCGGGGAGCTGTTTTTT,CASSQSTGELFF
NA,TRBJ2-1,TRBV5-1,NA,TGCGCCAGCAGCTTAAGCTCCCTTGATGAGCAGTTCTTC,CASSLSSLDEQFF
TRBD2,TRBJ2-5,TRBV4-2,once,TGTGCCAGCAGCCAACAGACTAGCGGGATAAGGGAGACCCAGTACTTC,CASSQQTSGIRETQYF
TRBD1,TRBJ2-7,TRBV6-6,NA,TGTGCCAGCAGTCCCGGACAGGACTCCTACGAGCAGTACTTC,CASSPGQDSYEQYF
TRBD2,TRBJ2-1,TRBV20-1,NA,TGCAGTGCTAGTCGGCTAGCGGGGAGAAATGAGCAGTTCTTC,CSASRLAGRNEQFF
NA,TRBJ1-1,TRBV5-4,NA,TGTGCCAGCAGCTTGGGACAGACGAACACTGAAGCTTTCTTT,CASSLGQTNTEAFF
TRBD1,TRBJ1-1,TRBV10-1,once,TGCGCCAGCAGTGGCGGGACAGGGGGCGAAGCTTTCTTT,CASSGGTGGEAFF
TRBD1,TRBJ1-3,TRBV28,few,TGTGCCAGCAGGGGACAGGGGACTGGAAACACCATATATTTT,CASRGQGTGNTIYF
NA,TRBJ1-3,TRBV28,once,TGTGCCAGCAGTTTGGGCAGCTATCCCTCTGGAAACACCATATATTTT,CASSLGSYPSGNTIYF
NA,TRBJ1-1,TRBV10-2,NA,TGCGCCAGCAGTACTAGGGAGGCCAACCCTCGGGACACTGAAGCTTTCTTT,CASSTREANPRDTEAFF
TRBD1,TRBJ1-5,TRBV19,NA,TGTGCCAGTAGGAGGGACAGGGCTGGCAATCAGCCCCAGCATTTT,CASRRDRAGNQPQHF
NA,TRBJ2-2,TRBV19,few,TGTGCCAGTAGTATTTTGGGGGGTACCGGGGAGCTGTTTTTT,CASSILGGTGELFF
TRBD2,TRBJ2-1,TRBV28,NA,TGTGCCAGCAGTTTCCCGGGACTACCTGAGCAGTTCTTC,CASSFPGLPEQFF
NA,TRBJ2-1,TRBV18,NA,TGTGCCAGCTCACCACCGTCGGTAAATGAGCAGTTCTTC,CASSPPSVNEQFF
NA,TRBJ2-7,TRBV24-1,NA,TGTGCCACCAGTGATGGCAGGGCTAGCGAGCAGTACTTC,CATSDGRASEQYF
TRBD2,TRBJ2-1,TRBV9,NA,TGTGCCAGCAGCGTAGGGGACTATAACAATGAGCAGTTCTTC,CASSVGDYNNEQFF
TRBD1,TRBJ2-7,TRBV9,few,TGTGCCAGCAGCGCCGGACAGGGGAATTACGAGCAGTACTTC,CASSAGQGNYEQYF
TRBD1,TRBJ2-5,TRBV6-1,NA,TGTGCCAGCAGTGAAGGGGGGACAGTAGAGACCCAGTACTTC,CASSEGGTVETQYF
TRBD2,TRBJ2-5,TRBV25-1,NA,TGTGCCAGCAGTGAATATTCGGCTAGCGGGAGGGCCACAGAGACCCAGTACTTC,CASSEYSASGRATETQYF
NA,TRBJ2-7,TRBV27,once,TGTGCCAGCAGAACTAGGGGGGGGTACGAGCAGTACTTC,CASRTRGGYEQYF
NA,TRBJ1-2,TRBV20-1,NA,TGCAGTGCTAGTTGGGGCAGTTTTAACTATGGCTACACCTTC,CSASWGSFNYGYTF
TRBD1,TRBJ1-5,TRBV5-5,NA,TGTGCCAGCAGCCTGAACACAGGGGGGGAGAGCAATCAGCCCCAGCATTTT,CASSLNTGGESNQPQHF